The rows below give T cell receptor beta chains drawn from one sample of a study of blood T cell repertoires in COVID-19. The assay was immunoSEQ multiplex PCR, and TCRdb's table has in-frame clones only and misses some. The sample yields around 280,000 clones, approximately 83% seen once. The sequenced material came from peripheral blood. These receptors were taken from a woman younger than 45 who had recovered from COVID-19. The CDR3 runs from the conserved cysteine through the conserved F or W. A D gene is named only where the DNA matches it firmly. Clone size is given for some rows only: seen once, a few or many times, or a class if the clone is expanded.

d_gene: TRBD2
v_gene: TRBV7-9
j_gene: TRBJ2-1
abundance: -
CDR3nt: TGTGCCAGCAGCTCAATAGCGGGCTCTCTTAATGAGCAGTTCTTC
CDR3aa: CASSSIAGSLNEQFF

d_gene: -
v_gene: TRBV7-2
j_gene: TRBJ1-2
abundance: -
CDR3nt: TGTGCCAGCAGCTTAGCGTTGTCCACAGGGCCTAACTATGGCTACACCTTC
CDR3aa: CASSLALSTGPNYGYTF

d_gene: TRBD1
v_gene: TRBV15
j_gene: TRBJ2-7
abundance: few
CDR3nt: TGTGCCACCTCTTCGAGGGGGCAGGACGAGCAGTACTTC
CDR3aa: CATSSRGQDEQYF

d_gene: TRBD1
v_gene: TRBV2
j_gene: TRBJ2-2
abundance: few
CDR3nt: TGTGCCAGCAGGGGGACAGGGTACACCGGGGAGCTGTTTTTT
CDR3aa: CASRGTGYTGELFF

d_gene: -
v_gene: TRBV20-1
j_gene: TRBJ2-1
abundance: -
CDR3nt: TGCAGTGCTAGTAATCCGTTCCTCTCCTACAATGAGCAGTTCTTC
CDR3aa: CSASNPFLSYNEQFF

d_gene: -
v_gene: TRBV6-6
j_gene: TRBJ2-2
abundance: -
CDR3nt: TGTGCCAGCACCAGACTACCCGCGAACACCGGGGAGCTGTTTTTT
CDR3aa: CASTRLPANTGELFF

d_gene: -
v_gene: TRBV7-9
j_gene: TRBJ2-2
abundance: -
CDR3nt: TGTGCCAGCAGCCCCTATACAGGGTTGGCCACCGGGGAGCTGTTTTTT
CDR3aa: CASSPYTGLATGELFF

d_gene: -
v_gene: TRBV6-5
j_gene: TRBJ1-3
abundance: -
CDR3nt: TGTGCCAGCAGCCCAGGGTCTGACGGAAACACCATATATTTT
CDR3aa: CASSPGSDGNTIYF

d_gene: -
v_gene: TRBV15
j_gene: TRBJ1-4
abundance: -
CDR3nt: TGTGCCACCATGCGAAGGGGGGAAAAACTGTTTTTT
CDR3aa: CATMRRGEKLFF

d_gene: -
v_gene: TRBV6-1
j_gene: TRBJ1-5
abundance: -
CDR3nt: TGTGCCAGCAGTGAGGCGGTTCGCAATCAGCCCCAGCATTTT
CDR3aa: CASSEAVRNQPQHF

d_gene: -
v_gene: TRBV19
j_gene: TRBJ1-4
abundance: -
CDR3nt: TGTGCCAGTAGTACTAGCGATGCAACTAATGAAAAACTGTTTTTT
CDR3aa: CASSTSDATNEKLFF

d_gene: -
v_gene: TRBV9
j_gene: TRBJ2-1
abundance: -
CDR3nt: TGTGCCAGCAGCGAGAGGGCGTCCTACAATGAGCAGTTCTTC
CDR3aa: CASSERASYNEQFF

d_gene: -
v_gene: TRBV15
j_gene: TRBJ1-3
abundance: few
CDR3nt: TGTGCCACCAGCAGACGAGCAGGGGAGGGAAACACCATATATTTT
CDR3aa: CATSRRAGEGNTIYF

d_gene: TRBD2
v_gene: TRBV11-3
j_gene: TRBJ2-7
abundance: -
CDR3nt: TGTGCCAGCAGCTTAGGGCCTAGCGGGTCCCACGAGCAGTACTTC
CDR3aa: CASSLGPSGSHEQYF

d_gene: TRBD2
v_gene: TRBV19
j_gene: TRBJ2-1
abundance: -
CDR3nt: TGTGCCAGTAGTGCTGTAGCGGGCTCCTACAATGAGCAGTTCTTC
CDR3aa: CASSAVAGSYNEQFF

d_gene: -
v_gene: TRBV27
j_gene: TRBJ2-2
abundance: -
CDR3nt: TGTGCCAGTCGTTGGACAGTCGCCACCGGGGAGCTGTTTTTT
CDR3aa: CASRWTVATGELFF

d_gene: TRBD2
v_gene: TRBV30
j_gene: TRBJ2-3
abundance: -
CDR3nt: TGTGCCTGGAGTGTACGGTTGACTGGCGGGGGGCCAGCAGATACGCAGTATTTT
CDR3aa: CAWSVRLTGGGPADTQYF

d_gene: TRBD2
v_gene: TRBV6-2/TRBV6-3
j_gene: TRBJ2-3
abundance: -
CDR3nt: TGTGCCAGCAGTTGGGCCGGGACTAGCGGGAGTGGCACAGATACGCAGTATTTT
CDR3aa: CASSWAGTSGSGTDTQYF

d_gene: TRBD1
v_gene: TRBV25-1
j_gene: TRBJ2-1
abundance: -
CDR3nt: TGTGCCAGCAGTGCCGACAGGGGCTCCTACAATGAGCAGTTCTTC
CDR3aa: CASSADRGSYNEQFF

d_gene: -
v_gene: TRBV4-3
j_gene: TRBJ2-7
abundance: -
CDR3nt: TGCGCCAGCAGCCAAGAGTCCAGGGCCCCCTACGAGCAGTACTTC
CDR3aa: CASSQESRAPYEQYF

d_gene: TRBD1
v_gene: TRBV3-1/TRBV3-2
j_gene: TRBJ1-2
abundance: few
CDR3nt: TGTGCCAGCAGCCCAGGGGACAGCTATGGCTACACCTTC
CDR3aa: CASSPGDSYGYTF

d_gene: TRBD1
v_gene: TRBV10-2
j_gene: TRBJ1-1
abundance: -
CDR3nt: TGCGCCAGCAGTGGGCGGGACAGGACAACCGGTGCTTTCTTT
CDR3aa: CASSGRDRTTGAFF

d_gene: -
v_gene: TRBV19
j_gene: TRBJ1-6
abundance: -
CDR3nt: TGTGCCAGTAGTATCGGGGGGACGGTTAATTCACCCCTCCACTTT
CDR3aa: CASSIGGTVNSPLHF

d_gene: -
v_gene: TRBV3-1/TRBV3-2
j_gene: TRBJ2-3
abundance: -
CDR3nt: TGTGCCAGCAGCCAGGGCGACGGTACGCAGTATTTT
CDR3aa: CASSQGDGTQYF

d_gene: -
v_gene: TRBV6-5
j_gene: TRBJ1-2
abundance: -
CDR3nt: TGTGCCAGCAGTTACTACAGGGACTATGGCTACACCTTC
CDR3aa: CASSYYRDYGYTF

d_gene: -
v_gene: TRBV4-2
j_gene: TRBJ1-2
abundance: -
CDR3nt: TGTGCCAGCAGCCAAGACAGGGACTATGGCTACACCTTC
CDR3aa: CASSQDRDYGYTF

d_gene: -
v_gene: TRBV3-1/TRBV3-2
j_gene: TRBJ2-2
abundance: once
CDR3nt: TGTGCCAGCATAGAAGGAGGAGGGGGGGAGCTGTTTTTT
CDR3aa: CASIEGGGGELFF

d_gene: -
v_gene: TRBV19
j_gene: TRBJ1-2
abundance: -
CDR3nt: TGTGCCAGTAGTCGCCAGGGGTACTATGGCTACACCTTC
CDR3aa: CASSRQGYYGYTF

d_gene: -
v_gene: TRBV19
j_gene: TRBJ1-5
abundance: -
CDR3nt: TGTGCCAGTAGGGAAAGGGGAGGTCAGCCCCAGCATTTT
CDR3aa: CASRERGGQPQHF

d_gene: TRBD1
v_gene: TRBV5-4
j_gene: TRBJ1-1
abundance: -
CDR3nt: TGTGCCAGCAGCTTGGGGCGGGACAGGGGGAACACTGAAGCTTTCTTT
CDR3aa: CASSLGRDRGNTEAFF

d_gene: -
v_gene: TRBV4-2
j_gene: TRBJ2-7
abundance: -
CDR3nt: TGTGCCAGCAGCGTCAACGAGGTTGACTACGAGCAGTACTTC
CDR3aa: CASSVNEVDYEQYF

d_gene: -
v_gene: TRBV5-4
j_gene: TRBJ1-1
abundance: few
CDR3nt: TGTGCCAGCAGCTTCCTAAAGAAGAACACTGAAGCTTTCTTT
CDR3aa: CASSFLKKNTEAFF

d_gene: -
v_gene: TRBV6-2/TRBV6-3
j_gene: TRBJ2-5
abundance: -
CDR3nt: TGTGCCAGCAGTTGGAACAGCCAAGAGACCCAGTACTTC
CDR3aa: CASSWNSQETQYF

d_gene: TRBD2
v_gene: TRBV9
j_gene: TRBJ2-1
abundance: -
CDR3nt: TGTGCCAGCAGCGTAGATAGCGGGAACACGTTTGAGCAGTTCTTC
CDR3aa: CASSVDSGNTFEQFF

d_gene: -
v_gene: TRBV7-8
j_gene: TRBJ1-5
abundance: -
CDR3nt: TGTGCCAGCAGCTCGGGGTCCCTAGGAAGCAATCAGCCCCAGCATTTT
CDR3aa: CASSSGSLGSNQPQHF

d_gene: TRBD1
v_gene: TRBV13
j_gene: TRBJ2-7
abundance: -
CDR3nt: TGTGCCAGCAGACCCGGACAGGGATCCTACGAGCAGTACTTC
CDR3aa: CASRPGQGSYEQYF

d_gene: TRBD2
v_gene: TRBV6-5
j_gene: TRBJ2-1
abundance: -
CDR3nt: TGTGCCAGCAGCGTACTAGCGGGGGGGACTGGTGAGCAGTTCTTC
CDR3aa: CASSVLAGGTGEQFF

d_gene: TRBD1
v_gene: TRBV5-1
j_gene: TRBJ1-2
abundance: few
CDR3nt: TGCGCCAGCAGCTTTGGCCCCGGGACAGATAACTATGGCTACACCTTC
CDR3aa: CASSFGPGTDNYGYTF

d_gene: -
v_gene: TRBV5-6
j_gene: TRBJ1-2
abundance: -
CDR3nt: TGTGCCAGCAGCTTGTTTTCGCAGGGGCCGGGAAACGGCTACACCTTC
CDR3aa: CASSLFSQGPGNGYTF

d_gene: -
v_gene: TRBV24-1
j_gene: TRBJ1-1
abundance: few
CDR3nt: TGTGCCACCAGTGCCCCGGGGGCTGAAGCTTTCTTT
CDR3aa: CATSAPGAEAFF

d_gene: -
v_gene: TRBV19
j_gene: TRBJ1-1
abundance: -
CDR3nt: TGTGCCAGTAGTGGGGGGAAGTCTGAAGCTTTCTTT
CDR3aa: CASSGGKSEAFF

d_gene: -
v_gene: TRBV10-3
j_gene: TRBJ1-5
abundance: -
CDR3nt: TGTGCCATCAGTGAGTCTATGGGGCGAAGCAATCAGCCCCAGCATTTT
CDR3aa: CAISESMGRSNQPQHF

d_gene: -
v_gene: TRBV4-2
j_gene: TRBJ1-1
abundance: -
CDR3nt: TGTGCCAGCAGCCACCCTGCGGGGGATGGCACTGAAGCTTTCTTT
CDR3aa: CASSHPAGDGTEAFF

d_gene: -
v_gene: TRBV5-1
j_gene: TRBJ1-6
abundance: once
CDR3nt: TGCGCCAGCAGCTCGACAGGACCTTTAAATTCACCCCTCCACTTT
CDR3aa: CASSSTGPLNSPLHF

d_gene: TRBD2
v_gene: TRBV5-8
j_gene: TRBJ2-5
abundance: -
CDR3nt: TGTGCCAGCAACGGCGGGACTAGCGGGTCCCTAGAGACCCAGTACTTC
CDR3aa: CASNGGTSGSLETQYF

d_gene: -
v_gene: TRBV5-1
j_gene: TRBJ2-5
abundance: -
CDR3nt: TGCGCCAGCAGATTGGGGGGGCAGCAAGAGACCCAGTACTTC
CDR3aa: CASRLGGQQETQYF

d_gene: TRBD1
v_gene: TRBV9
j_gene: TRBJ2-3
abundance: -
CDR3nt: TGTGCCAGCAGCGTAGAACCAGGGGGCCCAGATACGCAGTATTTT
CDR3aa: CASSVEPGGPDTQYF

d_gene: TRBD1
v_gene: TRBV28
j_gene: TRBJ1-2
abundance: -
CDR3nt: TGTGCCAGCAGTTTATGGGCAGGGGGCTCAAACTATGGCTACACCTTC
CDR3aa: CASSLWAGGSNYGYTF

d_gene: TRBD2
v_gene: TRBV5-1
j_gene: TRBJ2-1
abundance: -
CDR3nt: TGCGCCAGCAGTTTTCTAGCGGGAAGCTCCTACAATGAGCAGTTCTTC
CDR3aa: CASSFLAGSSYNEQFF

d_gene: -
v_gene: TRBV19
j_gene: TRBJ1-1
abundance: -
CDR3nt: TGTGCCAGTAGTATAGAGGGGACTTTTAACACTGAAGCTTTCTTT
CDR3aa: CASSIEGTFNTEAFF

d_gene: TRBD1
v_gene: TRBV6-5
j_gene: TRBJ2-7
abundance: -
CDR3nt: TGTGCCAGCAGTTACTCGAAGGCAGGGGGCTGGTACGAGCAGTACTTC
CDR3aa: CASSYSKAGGWYEQYF

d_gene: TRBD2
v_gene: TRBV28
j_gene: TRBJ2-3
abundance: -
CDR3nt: TGTGCCAGCAGCCTCGGACTAGTCTTCCCCACAGATACGCAGTATTTT
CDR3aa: CASSLGLVFPTDTQYF

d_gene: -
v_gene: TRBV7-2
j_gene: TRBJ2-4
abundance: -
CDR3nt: TGTGCCAGCAGCCCGACGCGGGGTCTAAACATTCAGTACTTC
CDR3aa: CASSPTRGLNIQYF

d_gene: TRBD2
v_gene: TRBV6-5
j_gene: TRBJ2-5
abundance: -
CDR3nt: TGTGCCAGCAGTTACGGTCAGGGAGGGGAGACCCAGTACTTC
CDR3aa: CASSYGQGGETQYF

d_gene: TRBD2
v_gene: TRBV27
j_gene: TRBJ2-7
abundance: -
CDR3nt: TGTGCCAGCAGTTTAATGGCTAGCGGAGGGAGCTCCTACGAGCAGTACTTC
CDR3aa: CASSLMASGGSSYEQYF

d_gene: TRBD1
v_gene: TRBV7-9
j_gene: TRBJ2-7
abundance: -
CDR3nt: TGTGCCAGCAGTTTGAGCGACAGGGCGGCGCAGTACTTC
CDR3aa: CASSLSDRAAQYF